The 22 T cell receptor beta chains below all came from one sample that was sequenced in a study of T cells after yellow fever vaccination. TCRdb analysed the 5' RACE reads with MiXCR anew, one entry per CDR3 protein. The table includes 230,000 or so distinct CDR3 sequences, over 3% detected once. The sample was PBMCs, taken 15 days after the yellow fever booster vaccination. The receptors derive from a man younger than 35 who received the YFV17D yellow fever vaccine.

This clonotype was seen many times. The V call is TRBV20-1, the J call TRBJ1-5; D remains ambiguous. Germline CDR1 reads DFQATT; CDR2 reads SNEGSKA (reference sequence). This CDR3 is 12 amino acids long. Deletions cut 1 base from V and 4 bases from J, with 5 bases between. The chain's CDR3 is CSARAPNQPQHF. The CDR3 nucleotides are TGCAGTGCTAGAGCCCCTAATCAGCCCCAGCATTTT.

This clonotype was observed at least ten times. This rearrangement joins TRBV7-9 to TRBJ2-2, with 7 bases identical to TRBD2. V was pared by 4 bases and J by 4 bases, with 3 bases of the junction left unmatched. Germline CDR1 reads SEHNR; CDR2 reads FQNEAQ (reference sequence). The CDR3 extends over 14 amino acids. This chain's CDR3 is CASSSRTSTGELFF. DNA of the CDR3: TGTGCCAGCAGCTCTCGGACTAGCACCGGGGAGCTGTTTTTT.

There are many counts of this clonotype. The CDR3 loop is CASSSGLRGSDYGYTF. CDR3 DNA sequence: TGTGCCAGCAGTAGTGGGCTTAGAGGATCTGACTATGGCTACACCTTC. V gene TRBV6-5 combines with J gene TRBJ1-2; D gene ambiguous. This CDR3 has 16 amino acids. Per the germline V gene, CDR1 is MNHEY and CDR2 is SVGAGI. The germline V and J ends were trimmed by 5 bases and 3 bases, with 19 bases remaining between them.

This clonotype showed up many times. The chain joins TRBV29-1 to TRBJ2-1, with TRBD2 matching 8 bases. Germline-derived CDR1 and CDR2 are SQVTM and ANQGSEA. Losses at the gene ends were 5 bases for V and 3 bases for J; bases not matched to a gene: 6. The CDR3 runs to 14 residues. This CDR3 is CSVRGGSDYNEQFF. The DNA for the CDR3 is TGCAGCGTTCGGGGGGGTAGCGACTACAATGAGCAGTTCTTC.

This rearrangement joins TRBV6-5 to TRBJ1-2; tentative D call: TRBD1 (5 bases). CDR1 is MNHEY and CDR2 is SVGAGI in the germline V gene. The CDR3 is 15 amino acids. Trimming pared 9 bases from V and 8 bases from J, leaving 25 bases between. The CDR3 sequence: CASSIEARGVSGYTF. The CDR3 DNA sequence: TGTGCCAGTAGCATAGAGGCCCGGGGGGTGAGCGGCTACACCTTC.

A few counts support this clonotype. This sequence joins TRBV29-1 and TRBJ1-3; 8 bases align to TRBD1. This CDR3 contains 15 residues. CDR1 is SQVTM, CDR2 ANQGSEA, per germline. The V segment lost 7 bases and the J segment 2 bases; nucleotides outside the gene matches: 10. The CDR3, as DNA: TGCAGCGCCCGAGTCCAGGGGGCAGCTGGAAACACCATATATTTT. Translation gives CSARVQGAAGNTIYF.

The genes are TRBV5-1 and TRBJ1-1, with no clear D. Germline loops: CDR1 SGHRS, CDR2 YFSETQ. This CDR3 is built from 13 residues. V was shortened by 3 bases and J by 0 bases, with 6 bases between the two germline ends. The DNA for the CDR3 is TGCGCCAGCAGCTCACGCATGAACACTGAAGCTTTCTTT. It specifies CASSSRMNTEAFF.

This clonotype showed up many times. J is TRBJ2-2 and V is TRBV7-3; D is ambiguous. The germline V gene has CDR1 SGHTA and CDR2 FQGTGA. V was shortened by 5 bases and J by 6 bases, with 16 bases between the two germline ends. The CDR3 contains 15 residues. This CDR3 is CASSPHPFIAGELFF. Here the CDR3 DNA reads TGTGCCAGCAGCCCCCACCCATTTATTGCCGGGGAGCTGTTTTTT. The variable domain in full, completed from reference TRBV7-3 and TRBJ2-2, reads GAGVSQTPSNKVTEKGKYVELRCDPISGHTALYWYRQSLGQGPEFLIYFQGTGAADDSGLPNDRFFAVRPEGSVSTLKIQRTERGDSAVYLCASSPHPFIAGELFFGEGSRLTVL.

This clonotype has a count of ten or more. The chain has TRBV25-1 and TRBJ1-5, with TRBD1 matching 7 bases. Per germline, CDR1 MGHDK and CDR2 SYGVNS. The trim removed 9 bases at V and 9 bases at J, leaving 14 bases unmatched. The CDR3 length is 14 residues. CDR3 DNA sequence: TGTGCCAGTGGCCCTACAGGGGCCCTCTGGCCCCAGCATTTT. Protein: CASGPTGALWPQHF.

The table lists this clonotype with many counts. The chain uses TRBV4-1 and TRBJ1-1, with D maybe TRBD1 (5 bases). CDR1 is MGHRA, CDR2 YSYEKL, per germline. V shed 4 bases and J shed 2 bases, with 20 bases lying between them. The CDR3 length is 17 residues. The CDR3 spells CASSPLGAGRLNTEAFF. In DNA form, the CDR3 reads TGCGCCAGCAGCCCCCTAGGGGCGGGAAGACTAAACACTGAAGCTTTCTTT.

At least ten counts were recorded for this clonotype. The chain recombines TRBV5-6 with TRBJ1-1; D ambiguous. V lost 0 bases, J lost 2 bases, and 11 bases lay in between. Looked up from germline, CDR1 is SGHDT and CDR2 is YYEEEE. The CDR3 extends over 15 amino acids. CDR3 DNA: TGTGCCAGCAGCTTGGGACCACTACTCAACACTGAAGCTTTCTTT. Amino acids: CASSLGPLLNTEAFF.

This clonotype was detected many times. The rearrangement links TRBV5-6 to TRBJ2-2; TRBD1 aligns across 8 bases. Germline loops: CDR1 SGHDT, CDR2 YYEEEE. CDR3 size: 20 residues. V shed 4 bases and J 0 bases; nucleotides not matched to a gene: 17. The chain's CDR3 is CASSPEFGTGSTPNTGELFF. The CDR3 coding sequence is TGTGCCAGCAGCCCGGAGTTCGGGACAGGATCCACTCCGAACACCGGGGAGCTGTTTTTT.

The table lists this clonotype with a few counts. V and J are TRBV7-8 and TRBJ2-7; D possibly matches TRBD1 or TRBD2 (5 bases each). Trimming took 5 bases from V and 4 from J, leaving 15 bases between them. Germline V gives CDR1 SGHVS, CDR2 FQNEAQ. The CDR3 contains 14 residues. This CDR3 reads CASSPGTDVYEQYV. CDR3 bases: TGTGCCAGCAGCCCGGGGACGGACGTTTACGAGCAGTACGTC.

In this sample, this clonotype turned up many times. The chain joins TRBV5-1 to TRBJ2-5; D is uncertain. Per the germline V gene, CDR1 is SGHRS and CDR2 is YFSETQ. With 1 base removed from V and 0 bases from J, the gap between germline ends came to 10 bases. The CDR3 has 15 amino acids. The CDR3 sequence: CASSLFGPYQETQYF. In nucleotides, the CDR3 is TGCGCCAGCAGCTTGTTCGGACCGTACCAAGAGACCCAGTACTTC.

This clonotype was detected many times. The V gene is TRBV18, the J gene TRBJ2-7; possibly TRBD2 for D (5 bases). Trimming took off 6 bases at V and 0 bases at J, with 12 bases between the two ends. The CDR3 loop spans 14 amino acids. The V gene's germline CDR1 is KGHSH and CDR2 LQKENI. The CDR3 here is CASSREQSSYEQYF. CDR3 DNA: TGTGCCAGCTCCCGGGAACAGTCCTCCTACGAGCAGTACTTC.

This clonotype was picked up many times. V is TRBV12-3 or TRBV12-4 and J is TRBJ2-6; either TRBD1 or TRBD2 may supply D (5 bases each). V lost 3 bases, J lost 3 bases, and 9 bases lay in between. The CDR3 covers 15 residues. CDR3 loop: CASSFRDGGANVLTF. The CDR3 DNA reads as TGTGCCAGCAGTTTCCGGGACGGTGGGGCCAACGTCCTGACTTTC.

The rearrangement joins TRBV6-4 to TRBJ2-2; no clear D. V was trimmed by 2 bases and J by 3 bases, leaving 7 bases between them. The germline V gene encodes CDR1 MRHNA and CDR2 SNTAGT. The CDR3 loop spans 14 amino acids. The CDR3 bases are TGTGCCAGCAGTGACGGACCTGACACCGGGGAGCTGTTTTTT. It specifies CASSDGPDTGELFF.

This clonotype was counted many times. V and J are TRBV7-8 and TRBJ1-2; 8 bases match TRBD1. This CDR3 comprises 13 residues. The V gene's germline CDR1 is SGHVS and CDR2 FQNEAQ. The trim removed 4 bases at V and 5 bases at J, leaving 3 bases unmatched. CDR3 DNA: TGTGCCAGCAGCTCGGGACAGGATTATGGCTACACCTTC. It encodes CASSSGQDYGYTF. The whole variable domain, filled in from reference TRBV7-8 and TRBJ1-2, reads GAGVSQSPRYKVAKRGQDVALRCDPISGHVSLFWYQQALGQGPEFLTYFQNEAQLDKSGLPSDRFFAERPEGSVSTLKIQRTQQEDSAVYLCASSSGQDYGYTFGSGTRLTVV.

This clonotype appeared many times. This sequence joins TRBV5-6 and TRBJ2-1; a weak D match, TRBD1 (7 bases). The CDR3 is 16 amino acids. Between the trimmed V and J ends, which lost 2 bases and 8 bases, there was a span of 20 bases. The V gene's germline CDR1 is SGHDT and CDR2 YYEEEE. The CDR3 loop reads CASSFSTGDPGDEQFF. In DNA form, the CDR3 reads TGTGCCAGCAGCTTTAGTACAGGGGATCCGGGGGATGAGCAGTTCTTC.

Many counts were recorded for this clonotype. The V gene is TRBV28, the J gene TRBJ1-3; no clear D. Germline V CDR1 and CDR2: MDHEN, SYDVKM. There are 14 residues in the CDR3. V gave up 5 bases and J gave up 3 bases, with 11 bases separating them. CDR3 in DNA: TGTGCCAGCAGTCATTCAGGTCGTGGAAACACCATATATTTT. Translation gives CASSHSGRGNTIYF.

This clonotype was seen many times. The gene calls are TRBV7-8 and TRBJ2-4; perhaps TRBD1 as D (6 bases). V lost 5 bases and J 8 bases, leaving 19 bases between the germline ends. This CDR3 contains 15 residues. Germline values: CDR1 SGHVS, CDR2 FQNEAQ. CDR3 bases: TGTGCCAGCAGCCCTCAAACAGGGTCGGTGGACATTCAGTACTTC. It specifies CASSPQTGSVDIQYF. Full variable domain (outside the CDR3, taken from reference TRBV7-8 and TRBJ2-4): GAGVSQSPRYKVAKRGQDVALRCDPISGHVSLFWYQQALGQGPEFLTYFQNEAQLDKSGLPSDRFFAERPEGSVSTLKIQRTQQEDSAVYLCASSPQTGSVDIQYFGAGTRLSVL.

The table lists this clonotype with many counts. The chain employs TRBV7-9 and TRBJ1-5; TRBD1 matches at 11 bases. Germline-derived CDR1 and CDR2 are SEHNR and FQNEAQ (reference sequence). The J segment lost 6 bases and the V segment lost 5 bases, leaving 9 bases of the junction unmatched. This CDR3 contains 16 residues. CDR3 sequence: CASSGSGQGVAQPQHF. CDR3 DNA: TGTGCCAGCAGCGGATCGGGACAGGGGGTGGCTCAGCCCCAGCATTTT.